This T cell receptor (beta chain) was retrieved from a study of Ad26.COV2.S vaccination and SARS-CoV-2 variants. Treatment in this sample: roughly 20 received Ad26.COV2.S at low or high dose, single or two shots; about 5 received placebo; per-sample allocation not given. Sampling was performed 63 days after the first vaccine or placebo injection. CDR3 length: 17 amino acids. Looked up from germline, CDR1 is SGHTA and CDR2 is FQGNSA. Germline trimming cut 3 bases from V and 5 bases from J; bases unmatched to any gene: 11. Measured with immunoSEQ multiplex PCR; TCRdb has only the in-frame clones, and not every one. The sample lists 250,000 or so clones; around 90% were seen once.

The chain couples TRBV7-2 to TRBJ2-5; TRBD2 aligns across 11 bases. The TCR sequence derives from a person aged 18 to 59 who received the Ad26.COV2.S COVID-19 vaccine or a placebo. Sample: peripheral blood, taken in a trial of Ad26.COV2.S vaccine versus placebo. The CDR3, as DNA: TGTGCCAGCAGCTTTGGGCGTAGCGGGAGGGAGGGGGAGACCCAGTACTTC. As protein: CASSFGRSGREGETQYF.